This TCR beta chain was documented in a study of blood T cell repertoires in COVID-19. Study-wide context: Researchers got acute and convalescent COVID-19 samples from the United States, Italy and Spain. T cells, B-cell-depleted T cells, or PBMCs provided the cDNA or gDNA that served as material.

Study processing details: How many nucleated cells were present was estimated from reference gene primer amplification. Generated by immunoSEQ multiplex PCR, the TCRdb table keeps only in-frame clones and is missing some. The D gene and trimming were derived from the DNA, and the V and J assignments and clone size from that table. Of about 120,000 clones listed, roughly 74% are singletons. Trimming removed 6 bases at V and 7 bases at J, with 12 bases between. This CDR3 region has 13 residues. Germline V gene sequence: CDR1 SNHLY, CDR2 FYNNEI. The specimen was peripheral blood. This TCR came from a man between 60 and 70 years old with acute or convalescent COVID-19. V and J are TRBV2 and TRBJ2-2, with D uncertain. The CDR3 nucleotides are TGTGCCAGCAGCCTCTTAGTCGGCGGGGAGCTGTTTTTT. Translation gives CASSLLVGGELFF.